The source of this T cell receptor (beta chain) is a study of blood T cell repertoires in COVID-19 (dated by TCRdb to 2019 to 2021). Background on the whole study: Samples from collaborators originated in the United States, Italy and Spain and spanned both the acute and convalescent phases of COVID-19. Where HLA class I and class II types were available, the types were taken from metadata supplied by the sample provider, not from assay-based typing. The prospective study material was composed of cDNA or gDNA derived from T cells, B-cell-depleted T cells, or PBMCs. The dataset comprised deeply sampled blood TCRbeta repertoires from subjects exposed to, actively infected with, or recovered from COVID-19. Samples came from the ongoing ImmuneRACE study (first 160 participants) plus 1,254 subjects from 6 global collaborators. Sample metadata almost always included a de-identified subject ID, COVID-19 status, age in years and sex. The repertoires were made available in a free public database intended to serve as a resource for research on the immune response to SARS-CoV-2. General findings and caveats noted by the study authors: The amount of clinical and demographic metadata varied by source and participant and was provided uncurated.

About this clone itself: Its antigen has not been determined. No base quality information exists; no much larger clone differs at one position.

Each collaborating institution followed its own protocols to collect whole blood in K2EDTA tubes. For TCRbeta analysis, collaborator samples were shipped as frozen whole blood, as isolated PBMCs, or as DNA extracted from either sample type. Per the germline V gene, ENHRY is the CDR1 and SYGVKD is the CDR2. The CDR3 has 14 amino acids, counting the end cysteine and phenylalanine. The CDR3 DNA has 42 bases and is translated from base 1. V and J are trimmed by 6 bases and 10 bases, and the gene matches miss 4 bases of the junction. TCRbeta CDR3 regions were amplified from genomic DNA by means of the immunoSEQ Assay, a bias-controlled multiplex PCR. The authors' analysis ran thus. The number of nucleated cells in each sample was estimated by amplification of reference gene primers within the assay. To quantify the absolute abundance of each unique TCRbeta CDR3 rearrangement, sequence reads were collapsed and filtered. For each sample, productive Simpson clonality was calculated by taking the square root of Simpson's diversity index across productive rearrangements. TCRdb carries this immuneACCESS record with in-frame sequences only. Its versions omit some clonotypes, under half of them owing to an unresolved V gene in the studies checked, with the rest unexplained. V and J calls plus clone size are reproduced from that table; the DNA served to infer D and trimming. Within this sample are fewer than 250,000 clones, with approximately 90% of them counted one time only. The top ten clones comprise around 4.8% of the sample.

The rearranged segments are TRBV10-3 and TRBJ1-6; 12 of the junction bases match TRBD1. The TCR was taken from a human donor in a cohort sampled during active COVID-19. Sequenced input: peripheral blood. The nucleotide sequence reads as follows: TGTGCCATCAGCTCCGGGACAGGGGGCTCACCCCTCCACTTT. It translates as CAISSGTGGSPLHF.